This is a list of T cell receptor beta chains from one sample in a study of T cell responses to AZD1222 COVID-19 vaccine. Here immunoSEQ multiplex PCR was the method, and the copy in TCRdb shows in-frame clones only, minus some. The table includes fewer than 110,000 clones, roughly nine tenths detected once. The sequences come from peripheral blood, collected on day 0 of AZD1222 vaccination. The source is an adult in good health. Each CDR3 is given with its conserved first and last residue. The D gene is left open where the match is weak. The size of a clone is reported for some rows only, either as once, few or many, or as a class for expanded clones.

>NA|TRBV19|NA|TRBJ1-5
CASRPEPTGYNQPQHF
TGTGCCAGTAGGCCGGAACCTACAGGATACAATCAGCCCCAGCATTTT
>TRBD1|TRBV28|NA|TRBJ1-6
CASSFRDRHNSPLHF
TGTGCCAGCAGTTTCCGGGACAGACATAATTCACCCCTCCACTTT
>NA|TRBV18|NA|TRBJ2-2
CASSPPITGELFF
TGTGCCAGCTCACCACCGATAACCGGGGAGCTGTTTTTT
>NA|TRBV28|NA|TRBJ1-2
CASRVIQGFGYTF
TGTGCCAGCAGAGTAATACAGGGATTTGGCTACACCTTC
>NA|TRBV30|NA|TRBJ1-2
CAYRSLSYYGYTF
TGTGCCTACAGGAGTTTGAGCTACTATGGCTACACCTTC
>NA|TRBV11-2|few|TRBJ2-7
CASSSVDQYF
TGTGCCAGCAGCTCCGTCGACCAGTACTTC
>NA|TRBV28|NA|TRBJ2-7
CASRGAPGRGYSYEQYF
TGTGCCAGCAGAGGGGCCCCGGGTAGGGGTTACTCCTACGAGCAGTACTTC
>NA|TRBV9|NA|TRBJ1-1
CASSRSGAEAFF
TGTGCCAGCAGCCGCTCCGGGGCTGAAGCTTTCTTT
>NA|TRBV28|NA|TRBJ1-4
CASRVPRGSNEKLFF
TGTGCCAGCAGGGTTCCCAGGGGCTCTAATGAAAAACTGTTTTTT
>NA|TRBV5-1|NA|TRBJ2-7
CASAIGGLVSSYEQYF
TGCGCCAGCGCCATAGGGGGACTCGTTAGCTCCTACGAGCAGTACTTC
>TRBD2|TRBV5-1|once|TRBJ2-7
CASSSTSGIAYEQYF
TGCGCCAGCAGCTCTACTAGCGGGATCGCCTACGAGCAGTACTTC
>NA|TRBV25-1|NA|TRBJ2-5
CASSELHQETQYF
TGTGCCAGCAGTGAACTACACCAAGAGACCCAGTACTTC
>TRBD2|TRBV9|NA|TRBJ2-1
CASSGGTSGRPSWEQFF
TGTGCCAGCAGCGGGGGGACTAGCGGGAGGCCATCGTGGGAGCAGTTCTTC
>NA|TRBV13|NA|TRBJ2-7
CASSKRDYEQYF
TGTGCCAGCAGCAAACGGGACTACGAGCAGTACTTC
>NA|TRBV5-8|NA|TRBJ2-3
CASSFLRDTQYF
TGTGCCAGCAGCTTCTTAAGGGATACGCAGTATTTT
>TRBD1|TRBV3-1/TRBV3-2|NA|TRBJ1-6
CASSQVTGGRSPLHF
TGTGCCAGCAGCCAAGTGACAGGGGGAAGGTCACCCCTCCACTTT
>NA|TRBV5-1|NA|TRBJ2-1
CASSLGRLAYEQFF
TGCGCCAGCAGCCTGGGGCGGCTAGCCTATGAGCAGTTCTTC
>TRBD2|TRBV7-8|NA|TRBJ2-7
CASSLLSPAGAYEQYF
TGTGCCAGCAGCTTACTTTCCCCAGCGGGGGCTTACGAGCAGTACTTC
>NA|TRBV7-9|NA|TRBJ2-7
CASSPEGRVGEQYF
TGTGCCAGCAGCCCTGAGGGACGGGTTGGCGAGCAGTACTTC
>TRBD1|TRBV5-1|NA|TRBJ1-4
CASSQDRGNEKLFF
TGCGCCAGCAGCCAGGACAGGGGTAATGAAAAACTGTTTTTT
>TRBD1|TRBV28|once|TRBJ1-6
CASSGTGTVNSPLHF
TGTGCCAGCAGTGGAACCGGGACAGTTAATTCACCCCTCCACTTT
>NA|TRBV21-1|once|TRBJ2-3
CASSKAGDHTDTQYF
TGTGCCAGCAGCAAAGCGGGGGACCACACAGATACGCAGTATTTT
>NA|TRBV6-5|NA|TRBJ1-1
CASEGTSNTEAFF
TGTGCCAGCGAGGGGACCTCGAACACTGAAGCTTTCTTT
>NA|TRBV6-5|NA|TRBJ1-1
CASSYYAQGRTEAFF
TGTGCCAGCAGTTACTACGCGCAGGGACGGACTGAAGCTTTCTTT
>NA|TRBV19|once|TRBJ1-1
CASSIGTPAVAFF
TGTGCCAGTAGTATCGGGACCCCGGCGGTCGCTTTCTTT
>NA|TRBV27|NA|TRBJ1-1
CASSFRGQSGEAFF
TGTGCCAGCAGTTTTCGGGGGCAGTCAGGTGAAGCTTTCTTT
>TRBD1|TRBV2|NA|TRBJ2-1
CASSEGTGNEQFF
TGTGCCAGCAGTGAAGGGACAGGCAATGAGCAGTTCTTC
>NA|TRBV11-2|NA|TRBJ2-7
CASSIQTGVGVSSYEQYF
TGTGCCAGCAGCATCCAGACGGGTGTGGGGGTTAGCTCCTACGAGCAGTACTTC
>NA|TRBV9|NA|TRBJ1-1
CASSVQGTMNTEAFF
TGTGCCAGCAGCGTACAGGGGACCATGAACACTGAAGCTTTCTTT
>NA|TRBV19|NA|TRBJ1-1
CASRTVGEAFF
TGTGCCAGTAGGACTGTTGGTGAAGCTTTCTTT
>TRBD1|TRBV6-6|NA|TRBJ1-5
CASSRQGYQPQHF
TGTGCCAGCAGTAGACAGGGATATCAGCCCCAGCATTTT
>TRBD1|TRBV6-5|NA|TRBJ1-2
CASHRQGSPNYGYTF
TGTGCCAGCCACCGACAGGGCTCCCCTAACTATGGCTACACCTTC
>NA|TRBV5-1|NA|TRBJ2-7
CASSLDPGSYEQYF
TGCGCCAGCAGCCTAGACCCGGGGTCCTACGAGCAGTACTTC
>NA|TRBV12-3/TRBV12-4|NA|TRBJ1-1
CASKNRANTEAFF
TGTGCCAGCAAGAACAGGGCGAACACTGAAGCTTTCTTT
>NA|TRBV10-3|NA|TRBJ2-1
CAISELGSSYNEQFF
TGTGCCATCAGTGAGTTGGGGAGCTCCTACAATGAGCAGTTCTTC
>NA|TRBV28|NA|TRBJ1-2
CASSFSTENYGYTF
TGTGCCAGCAGTTTCTCGACAGAGAACTATGGCTACACCTTC
>TRBD1|TRBV19|NA|TRBJ2-7
CASSTLGDRAPYEQYF
TGTGCCAGTAGTACCCTAGGGGACAGAGCTCCCTACGAGCAGTACTTC
>NA|TRBV25-1|NA|TRBJ2-5
CASSRSGTGSYEQHF
TGTGCCAGCAGTCGTTCCGGGACTGGGTCATACGAGCAGCACTTC
>TRBD1|TRBV9|NA|TRBJ1-1
CASSAHGTGDTEAFF
TGTGCCAGCAGCGCACATGGGACAGGGGACACTGAAGCTTTCTTT
>NA|TRBV7-9|NA|TRBJ2-7
CASSLEGWQGPTYEQYF
TGTGCCAGCAGCTTAGAGGGGTGGCAGGGTCCTACCTACGAGCAGTACTTC
>TRBD1|TRBV5-4|NA|TRBJ2-2
CASSLGQGRNTGELFF
TGTGCCAGCAGCTTGGGACAGGGTAGAAACACCGGGGAGCTGTTTTTT